Below are 28 T cell receptor beta chains sequenced from a single sample in a study of beta chain features in type 1 diabetes. Findings of the study overall: Type 1 diabetes patients had moderately but significantly shorter TCRB CDR3s in all four CD4+ subsets.

The study reverse transcribed the entire isolated RNA, so it sequenced expressed TCRB transcripts. The data were produced by immunoSEQ multiplex PCR, yet TCRdb's version contains in-frame clones alone and is incomplete. The sample includes about 150,000 clones, roughly 9% of them seen just once. No antigen is known for these receptors. Sequences were obtained from central memory CD4+ T cells from blood. Receptors originate from a woman in her thirties with type 1 diabetes.

This clone was counted between two and nine times. As DNA, the CDR3 is TGTGCCAGCAGCCCGGGAGGGAGCTCCTACAATGAGCAGTTCTTC. Its protein product is CASSPGGSSYNEQFF. This chain links TRBV11-1 with TRBJ2-1, with TRBD2 matching over 8 bases. The V segment lost 5 bases and the J segment 0 bases; nucleotides outside the gene matches: 3. Germline V CDR1 and CDR2: SGHAT, FQDESV (reference sequence). The CDR3 loop spans 15 amino acids.

The chain is built from TRBV30 and TRBJ2-5; 7 nucleotides align to TRBD2. The CDR3 consists of 13 residues. CDR1 and CDR2 from the germline V gene are GTSNPN and SVGIG (reference sequence). With V trimmed by 5 bases and J by 4 bases, 7 bases remained unmatched. CDR3: CAWGEGRAETQYF. For the CDR3, the DNA is TGTGCCTGGGGGGAGGGACGGGCAGAGACCCAGTACTTC.

The table lists this clone with many counts. This rearrangement joins TRBV18 to TRBJ2-7; D may be TRBD2 (7 bases). The CDR3 extends over 16 amino acids. The V end was cut by 3 bases, the J end by 3 bases, with 18 bases between. Germline CDR1 and CDR2: KGHSH and LQKENI. DNA for the CDR3: TGTGCCAGCTCACCCCCTGGGGGGGCCGACGTCTACGAGCAGTACTTC. It codes for CASSPPGGADVYEQYF.

This clone was seen only a few times. V is TRBV11-2 and J is TRBJ2-7; tentative D call: TRBD2 (5 bases). The CDR3 consists of 15 residues. Germline-derived CDR1 and CDR2 are SGHAT and FQNNGV. Between the trimmed V and J ends, which lost 5 bases and 6 bases, there was a span of 20 bases. DNA of the CDR3: TGTGCCAGCAGCCCAGCCGGGATAGTAGCCGCCGAGCAGTACTTC. Protein: CASSPAGIVAAEQYF.

The chain has TRBV29-1 and TRBJ1-3; TRBD1 aligns across 8 bases. Losses at the gene ends were 6 bases for V and 2 bases for J; bases not matched to a gene: 6. Germline V gene lookup returns CDR1 SQVTM and CDR2 ANQGSEA. The CDR3 consists of 14 residues. This CDR3 is CSVARQGPGNTIYF. In DNA form, the CDR3 reads TGCAGCGTCGCCCGACAGGGGCCTGGAAACACCATATATTTT.

The chain joins TRBV7-9 to TRBJ1-1; TRBD1 agrees at 8 bases. J lost 2 bases, V lost 5 bases, and 7 bases had no gene match. Germline V gene sequence: CDR1 SEHNR, CDR2 FQNEAQ (reference sequence). The CDR3 sequence is 15 residues long. CDR3 DNA: TGTGCCAGCAGCGCAGTGGACAGGGTAAACACTGAAGCTTTCTTT. Translation gives CASSAVDRVNTEAFF.

Here the CDR3 reads CASKRDISYEQYF. Written as DNA, the CDR3 is TGCGCCAGCAAGAGGGACATCTCCTACGAGCAGTACTTC. The gene calls are TRBV5-1 and TRBJ2-7; D may be TRBD1 (6 bases). V shed 6 bases and J shed 0 bases, with 10 bases lying between them. The CDR3 loop spans 13 amino acids. The germline V gene has CDR1 SGHRS and CDR2 YFSETQ. The full variable domain, its missing parts supplied by reference TRBV5-1 and TRBJ2-7, is KAGVTQTPRYLIKTRGQQVTLSCSPISGHRSVSWYQQTPGQGLQFLFEYFSETQRNKGNFPGRFSGRQFSNSRSEMNVSTLELGDSALYLCASKRDISYEQYFGPGTRLTVT.

The chain is built from TRBV27 and TRBJ2-2; possibly TRBD1 for D (5 bases). The V gene's germline CDR1 is MNHEY and CDR2 SMNVEV (reference sequence). This CDR3 contains 18 residues. Between the trimmed V and J ends, which lost 1 base and 1 base, there was a span of 16 bases. The CDR3 DNA reads as TGTGCCAGCAGTTTATTCTTTCTGGGTCAGGGGAACACCGGGGAGCTGTTTTTT. Translating it yields CASSLFFLGQGNTGELFF.

The chain employs TRBV5-1 and TRBJ1-2, with 11 bases lining up with TRBD1. The CDR3 has 14 amino acids. With V trimmed by 3 bases and J by 5 bases, 3 bases remained unmatched. Germline lookup yields CDR1 SGHRS and CDR2 YFSETQ. The CDR3 loop is CASSYGQGAYGYTF. In nucleotides, the CDR3 is TGCGCCAGCAGCTACGGACAGGGGGCTTATGGCTACACCTTC. Full variable domain (outside the CDR3, taken from reference TRBV5-1 and TRBJ1-2): KAGVTQTPRYLIKTRGQQVTLSCSPISGHRSVSWYQQTPGQGLQFLFEYFSETQRNKGNFPGRFSGRQFSNSRSEMNVSTLELGDSALYLCASSYGQGAYGYTFGSGTRLTVV.

The V and J genes are TRBV19 and TRBJ2-7; 15 bases are a match to TRBD2. This CDR3 is built from 18 residues. J lost 5 bases, V lost 5 bases, and 13 bases had no gene match. Germline V CDR1 and CDR2: LNHDA, SQIVND (reference sequence). The chain's CDR3 is CASSPSRGLAGGSNEQYF. In DNA form, the CDR3 reads TGTGCCAGTAGTCCCTCCCGCGGACTAGCGGGAGGGTCGAACGAGCAGTACTTC. Supplemented by reference TRBV19 and TRBJ2-7, the full variable domain reads DGGITQSPKYLFRKEGQNVTLSCEQNLNHDAMYWYRQDPGQGLRLIYYSQIVNDFQKGDIAEGYSVSREKKESFPLTVTSAQKNPTAFYLCASSPSRGLAGGSNEQYFGPGTRLTVT.

In its sample, this clone was seen a few times. CDR3 nucleotide sequence: TGCAGCCTTTCTTCTACCCAGGGCACTGAAGCTTTCTTT. This codes for CSLSSTQGTEAFF. V gene TRBV29-1 combines with J gene TRBJ1-1, with D possibly being TRBD1 (5 bases). The CDR3 is 13 residues long. CDR1 and CDR2 (germline): SQVTM, ANQGSEA. Trimming cost V 8 bases and J 4 bases, with 17 bases left between them.

This clone was seen a few times. The chain links TRBV5-4 to TRBJ2-1; no firm D call. CDR3 size: 15 residues. V was shortened by 2 bases and J by 5 bases, with 14 bases between the two germline ends. Germline CDR1 and CDR2: SGHNT and YYREEE (reference sequence). CDR3 nucleotides: TGTGCCAGCAGCTTAGGCCATGCCGAGGACAATGAGCAGTTCTTC. Its protein is CASSLGHAEDNEQFF.

The chain recombines TRBV20-1 with TRBJ1-2; D might be TRBD1 (6 bases). CDR1 DFQATT and CDR2 SNEGSKA come from the germline V gene (reference sequence). Trimming removed 8 bases at V and 8 bases at J, with 15 bases between. The CDR3 contains 11 residues. The CDR3 coding sequence is TGCAGTTCAATTTACAGGGAGGGCTACACCTTC. It specifies CSSIYREGYTF.

V and J are TRBV25-1 and TRBJ2-6, with D possibly matching TRBD1 (6 bases). The CDR3 extends over 16 amino acids. Germline lookup yields CDR1 MGHDK and CDR2 SYGVNS. V lost 2 bases to trimming and J lost 2 bases, with 10 bases between them. CDR3 in DNA: TGTGCCAGCAGTGAACCAACAGGGACTGGGGCCAACGTCCTGACTTTC. Translation gives CASSEPTGTGANVLTF.

The J gene is TRBJ2-1, the V gene TRBV7-6; TRBD2 matches 10 bases. CDR3 size: 15 residues. V lost 1 base and J lost 7; bases outside the gene matches: 4. Germline V lookup: CDR1 SGHVS, CDR2 FNYEAQ. The CDR3 nucleotides read TGTGCCAGCAGCTTAGAGGCTAGCGGGGGTAATGAGCAGTTCTTC. The encoded protein is CASSLEASGGNEQFF.

This clone was seen only a few times. The chain couples TRBV6-5 to TRBJ1-1; 9 bases agree with TRBD1. This CDR3 has 15 residues. V lost 5 bases to trimming and J lost 4 bases; unmatched junction nucleotides: 8. CDR1 MNHEY and CDR2 SVGAGI come from the germline V gene. The DNA for the CDR3 is TGTGCCAGCAGTCCGGGGACAGGGACGATCACTGAAGCTTTCTTT. This encodes CASSPGTGTITEAFF.

The CDR3 DNA reads TGCGCCAGCAGCTTGGGGGACAGGGAAGATGGCTACACCTTC. Translation: CASSLGDREDGYTF. The rearrangement joins TRBV5-1 to TRBJ1-2; TRBD1 aligns across 9 bases. CDR1 SGHRS and CDR2 YFSETQ come from the germline V gene. The CDR3 has 14 amino acids. V was clipped by 0 bases and J by 6 bases; unmatched bases: 3.

The V call is TRBV11-2, the J call TRBJ2-7; maybe TRBD1 (6 bases). V dropped 3 bases and J dropped 5 bases, with 11 bases sitting between them. The CDR3 is 13 residues long. Germline loops: CDR1 SGHAT, CDR2 FQNNGV. CDR3 region: CASSLTQGHEQYF. In nucleotides, the CDR3 is TGTGCCAGCAGCTTGACACAGGGCCACGAGCAGTACTTC.

This clone was seen only a few times. This chain uses TRBV5-8 with TRBJ2-1; 8 bases agree with TRBD2. Germline trimming cut 4 bases from V and 6 bases from J; bases unmatched to any gene: 6. The CDR3 length is 14 residues. Per germline, CDR1 SGHTS and CDR2 YDEGEE. This chain's CDR3 is CASSRLSGSNEQFF. CDR3 nucleotide sequence: TGTGCCAGCAGCCGACTGAGCGGGAGCAATGAGCAGTTCTTC. The full variable domain, completed using reference TRBV5-8 and TRBJ2-1, is EAGVTQSPTHLIKTRGQQATLRCSPISGHTSVYWYQQALGLGLQFLLWYDEGEERNRGNFPPRFSGRQFPNYSSELNVNALELEDSALYLCASSRLSGSNEQFFGPGTRLTVL.

This clone occurred a few times. The rearrangement joins TRBV18 to TRBJ1-1; the D is unclear. The CDR3 is made up of 16 amino acids. Trimming cost V 3 bases and J 4 bases, with 18 bases left between them. The germline gives CDR1 KGHSH, CDR2 LQKENI. The CDR3 sequence: CASSPTVAAGGTEAFF. The CDR3 nucleotides read TGTGCCAGCTCACCGACCGTCGCGGCAGGAGGCACTGAAGCTTTCTTT. The entire variable domain, with the rest obtained from reference TRBV18 and TRBJ1-1, is as follows: NAGVMQNPRHLVRRRGQEARLRCSPMKGHSHVYWYRQLPEEGLKFMVYLQKENIIDESGMPKERFSAEFPKEGPSILRIQQVVRGDSAAYFCASSPTVAAGGTEAFFGQGTRLTVV.

This clone turned up a few times. The chain couples TRBV7-8 to TRBJ1-1; TRBD1 agrees at 9 bases. J lost 2 bases, V lost 5 bases, and 6 bases had no gene match. The CDR3 runs 15 residues. Germline V gene lookup returns CDR1 SGHVS and CDR2 FQNEAQ. CDR3 sequence: CASSHGTGLNTEAFF. CDR3 coding DNA: TGTGCCAGCAGCCACGGGACAGGGCTAAACACTGAAGCTTTCTTT.

The table lists this clone with a few counts. The chain links TRBV7-3 to TRBJ2-3; 9 bases map to TRBD2. The CDR3 is 14 amino acids. Germline CDR1 is SGHTA and CDR2 is FQGTGA. V lost 5 bases and J lost 3; bases outside the gene matches: 3. The CDR3 loop is CASSVTSGTDTQYF. Written as DNA, the CDR3 is TGTGCCAGCAGCGTGACTAGCGGAACAGATACGCAGTATTTT.

In this sample, this clone turned up a few times. This chain connects TRBV30 to TRBJ2-7; 8 bases are a match to TRBD2. This CDR3 has 12 residues. V lost 6 bases, J lost 5 bases, and 6 bases stayed unmatched. The germline V gene has CDR1 GTSNPN and CDR2 SVGIG (reference sequence). The CDR3 is CACSGSGDEQYF. In DNA, the CDR3 is TGTGCCTGCAGCGGGAGCGGAGACGAGCAGTACTTC.

In DNA form, the CDR3 reads TGTGCCAGCAGTACAGGGAACACTGAAGCTTTCTTT. This codes for CASSTGNTEAFF. The gene calls are TRBV28 and TRBJ1-1; D may be TRBD1 (5 bases). The germline gives CDR1 MDHEN, CDR2 SYDVKM. Deletions cut 5 bases from V and 1 base from J, with 5 bases between. CDR3 size: 12 residues.

This clone has a handful of counts. The chain links TRBV18 to TRBJ2-2; D may be TRBD2 (5 bases). V was trimmed by 3 bases and J by 6 bases, leaving 8 bases between them. Germline V gene sequence: CDR1 KGHSH, CDR2 LQKENI. This CDR3 has 13 residues. The CDR3 DNA follows: TGTGCCAGCTCACCGGCGGGCCCCGGGGAGCTGTTTTTT. Its protein is CASSPAGPGELFF.

V gene TRBV28 combines with J gene TRBJ2-7; 7 bases fit TRBD1. J gave up 5 bases and V 6 bases, and 7 bases lay outside the gene matches. The CDR3 extends over 13 amino acids. The germline CDR1 and CDR2 sequences are MDHEN and SYDVKM. This CDR3 is CASRQQGDHEQYF. The CDR3 coding sequence is TGTGCCAGCAGACAGCAGGGGGACCACGAGCAGTACTTC.

The chain carries TRBV5-1 and TRBJ2-2; D is unresolved. This CDR3 is 14 amino acids long. Germline CDR1 and CDR2: SGHRS and YFSETQ. V was trimmed by 4 bases and J by 0 bases, leaving 7 bases between them. The CDR3 region has the DNA TGCGCCAGCAGCCCAAACTCGAACACCGGGGAGCTGTTTTTT. It is translated as CASSPNSNTGELFF.

This clone was seen only a few times. The chain recombines TRBV28 with TRBJ2-7, with 7 bases lining up with TRBD1. The CDR3 is made up of 14 amino acids. Germline V CDR1 and CDR2: MDHEN, SYDVKM. V gave up 6 bases and J gave up 6 bases; unmatched junction bases: 11. The CDR3 coding sequence is TGTGCCAGCAGGTATGACAGGGTTTTGGGCGAGCAGTACTTC. Translated, it gives CASRYDRVLGEQYF.